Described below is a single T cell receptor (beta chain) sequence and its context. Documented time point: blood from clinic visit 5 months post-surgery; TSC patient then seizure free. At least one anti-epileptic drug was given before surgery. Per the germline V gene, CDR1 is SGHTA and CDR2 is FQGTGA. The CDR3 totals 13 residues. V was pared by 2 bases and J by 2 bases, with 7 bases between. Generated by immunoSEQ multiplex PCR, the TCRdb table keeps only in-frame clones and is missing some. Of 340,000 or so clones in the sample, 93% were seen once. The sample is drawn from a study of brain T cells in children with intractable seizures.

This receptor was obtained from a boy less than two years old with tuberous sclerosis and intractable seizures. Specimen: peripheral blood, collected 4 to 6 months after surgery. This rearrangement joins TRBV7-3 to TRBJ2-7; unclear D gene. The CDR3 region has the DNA TGTGCCAGCAGCTTAGCGGCGGCCTACGAGCAGTACTTC. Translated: CASSLAAAYEQYF.